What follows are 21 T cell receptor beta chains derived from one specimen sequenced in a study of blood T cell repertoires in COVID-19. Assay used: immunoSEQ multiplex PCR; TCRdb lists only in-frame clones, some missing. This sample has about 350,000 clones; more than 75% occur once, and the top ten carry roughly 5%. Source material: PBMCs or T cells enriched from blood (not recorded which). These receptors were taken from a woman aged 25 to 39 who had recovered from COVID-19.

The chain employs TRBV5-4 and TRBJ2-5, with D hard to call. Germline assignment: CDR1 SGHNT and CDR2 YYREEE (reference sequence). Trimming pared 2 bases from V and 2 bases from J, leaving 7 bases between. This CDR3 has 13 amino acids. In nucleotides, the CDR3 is TGTGCCAGCAGCTTACAACCGCAAGAGACCCAGTACTTC. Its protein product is CASSLQPQETQYF.

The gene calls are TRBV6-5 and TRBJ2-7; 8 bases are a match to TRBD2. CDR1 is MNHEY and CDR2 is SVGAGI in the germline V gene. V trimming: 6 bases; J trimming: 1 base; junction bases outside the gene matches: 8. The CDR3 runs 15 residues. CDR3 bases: TGTGCCAGCAGCTTCCGGGGGGGCTCTTCCTACGAGCAGTACTTC. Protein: CASSFRGGSSYEQYF.

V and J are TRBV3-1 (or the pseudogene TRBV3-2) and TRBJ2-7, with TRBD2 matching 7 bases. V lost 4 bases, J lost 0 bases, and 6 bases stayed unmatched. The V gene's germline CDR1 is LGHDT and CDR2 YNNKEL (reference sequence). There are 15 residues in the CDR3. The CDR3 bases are TGTGCCAGCAGCCCCCAGGGACTAATCTCCTACGAGCAGTACTTC. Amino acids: CASSPQGLISYEQYF.

Written as DNA, the CDR3 is TGTGCCTGGATGATGGAGGGTTCTGGCTACACCTTC. It specifies CAWMMEGSGYTF. The J gene is TRBJ1-2, the V gene TRBV30; no clear D. CDR3 size: 12 residues. The germline CDR1 and CDR2 sequences are GTSNPN and SVGIG (reference sequence). Trimming shortened V by 4 bases and J by 7 bases, and 13 bases separated the two germline ends.

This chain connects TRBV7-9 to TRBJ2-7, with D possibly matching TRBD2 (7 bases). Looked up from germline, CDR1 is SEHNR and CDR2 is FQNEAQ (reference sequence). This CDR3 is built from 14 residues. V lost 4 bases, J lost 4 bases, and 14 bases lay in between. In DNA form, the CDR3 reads TGTGCCAGCAGCTGGGGCGGGGGCCGGTACGAGCAGTACTTC. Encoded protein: CASSWGGGRYEQYF. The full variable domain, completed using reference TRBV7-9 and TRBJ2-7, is DTGVSQNPRHKITKRGQNVTFRCDPISEHNRLYWYRQTLGQGPEFLTYFQNEAQLEKSRLLSDRFSAERPKGSFSTLEIQRTEQGDSAMYLCASSWGGGRYEQYFGPGTRLTVT.

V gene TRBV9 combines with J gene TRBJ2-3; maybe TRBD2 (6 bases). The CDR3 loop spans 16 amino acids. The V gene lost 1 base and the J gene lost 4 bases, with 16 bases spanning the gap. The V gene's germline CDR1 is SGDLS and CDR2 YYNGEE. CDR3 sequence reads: CASSVPRRGGSDTQYF. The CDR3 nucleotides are TGTGCCAGCAGCGTACCCCGGAGAGGAGGGTCAGATACGCAGTATTTT.

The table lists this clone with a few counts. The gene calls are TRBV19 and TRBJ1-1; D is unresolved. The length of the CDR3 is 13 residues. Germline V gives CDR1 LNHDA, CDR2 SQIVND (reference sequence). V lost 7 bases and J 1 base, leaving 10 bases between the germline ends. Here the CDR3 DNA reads TGTGCCAGTACCAGGCTCCCGAACACTGAAGCTTTCTTT. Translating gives CASTRLPNTEAFF.

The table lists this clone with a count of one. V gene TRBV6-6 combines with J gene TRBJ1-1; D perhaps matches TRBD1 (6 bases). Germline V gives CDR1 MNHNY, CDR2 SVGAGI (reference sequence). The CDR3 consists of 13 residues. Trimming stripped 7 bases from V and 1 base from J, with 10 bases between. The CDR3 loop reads CASNPTGNTEAFF. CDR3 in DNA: TGTGCCAGCAATCCGACAGGGAACACTGAAGCTTTCTTT.

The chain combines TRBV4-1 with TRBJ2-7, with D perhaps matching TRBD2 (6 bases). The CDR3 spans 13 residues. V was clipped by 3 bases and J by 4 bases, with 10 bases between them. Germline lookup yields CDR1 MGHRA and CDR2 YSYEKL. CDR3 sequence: CASSHIAGYEQYF. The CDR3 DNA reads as TGCGCCAGCAGCCACATTGCGGGGTACGAGCAGTACTTC.

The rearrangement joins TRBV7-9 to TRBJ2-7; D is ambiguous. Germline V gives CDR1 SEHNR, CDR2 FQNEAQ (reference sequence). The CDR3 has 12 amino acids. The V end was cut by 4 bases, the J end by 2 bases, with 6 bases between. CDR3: CASSSRAYEQYF. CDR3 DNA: TGTGCCAGCAGCTCTCGGGCCTACGAGCAGTACTTC.

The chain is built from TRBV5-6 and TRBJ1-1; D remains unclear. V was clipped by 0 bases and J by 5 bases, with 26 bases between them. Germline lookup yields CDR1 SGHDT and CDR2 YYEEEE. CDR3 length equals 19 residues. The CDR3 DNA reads TGTGCCAGCAGCTTGGGTACGACACTTACACACGAACAAGATACTGAAGCTTTCTTT. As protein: CASSLGTTLTHEQDTEAFF.

This CDR3 is CASSISTRGLVGNTIYF. The CDR3, as DNA: TGTGCCAGTAGTATTTCAACCAGGGGGCTTGTCGGAAACACCATATATTTT. The V call is TRBV19, the J call TRBJ1-3, with 8 bases lining up with TRBD1. Per the germline V gene, CDR1 is LNHDA and CDR2 is SQIVND (reference sequence). V was pared by 3 bases and J by 4 bases, with 11 bases of the junction left unmatched. The length of the CDR3 is 17 residues.

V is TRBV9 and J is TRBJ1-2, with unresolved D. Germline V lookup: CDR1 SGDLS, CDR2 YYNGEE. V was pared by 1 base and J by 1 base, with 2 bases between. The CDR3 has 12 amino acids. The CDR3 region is CASSVYNYGYTF. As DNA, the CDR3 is TGTGCCAGCAGCGTATATAACTATGGCTACACCTTC.

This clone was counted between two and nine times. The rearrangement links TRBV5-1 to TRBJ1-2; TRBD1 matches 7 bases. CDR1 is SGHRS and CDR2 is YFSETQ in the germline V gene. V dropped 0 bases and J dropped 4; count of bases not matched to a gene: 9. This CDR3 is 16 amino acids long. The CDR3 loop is CASSLGGQRQSYGYTF. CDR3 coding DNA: TGCGCCAGCAGCTTGGGGGGACAGCGACAATCCTATGGCTACACCTTC.

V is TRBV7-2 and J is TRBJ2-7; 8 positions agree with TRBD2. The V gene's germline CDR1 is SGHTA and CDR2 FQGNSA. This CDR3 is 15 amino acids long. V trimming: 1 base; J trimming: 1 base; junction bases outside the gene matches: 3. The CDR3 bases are TGTGCCAGCAGCTTAGGACGCGGGGGGTCCTACGAGCAGTACTTC. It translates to CASSLGRGGSYEQYF.

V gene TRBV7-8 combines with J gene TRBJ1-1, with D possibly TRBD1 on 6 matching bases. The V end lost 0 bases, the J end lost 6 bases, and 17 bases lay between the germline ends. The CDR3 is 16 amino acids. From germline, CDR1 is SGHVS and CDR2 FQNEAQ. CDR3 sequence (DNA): TGTGCCAGCAGCTTAGCCGTCCGTTTGGGGGCCCCTGAAGCTTTCTTT. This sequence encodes CASSLAVRLGAPEAFF. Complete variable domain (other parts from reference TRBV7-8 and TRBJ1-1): GAGVSQSPRYKVAKRGQDVALRCDPISGHVSLFWYQQALGQGPEFLTYFQNEAQLDKSGLPSDRFFAERPEGSVSTLKIQRTQQEDSAVYLCASSLAVRLGAPEAFFGQGTRLTVV.

CDR3 sequence: CASRAPDTQYF. Written as DNA, the CDR3 is TGTGCCAGCAGGGCCCCAGATACGCAGTATTTT. The chain links TRBV2 to TRBJ2-3, with D uncertain. V was shortened by 6 bases and J by 4 bases, with 5 bases between the two germline ends. The CDR3 covers 11 residues. Germline CDR1 SNHLY, CDR2 FYNNEI. The full variable domain, completed using reference TRBV2 and TRBJ2-3, is EPEVTQTPSHQVTQMGQEVILRCVPISNHLYFYWYRQILGQKVEFLVSFYNNEISEKSEIFDDQFSVERPDGSNFTLKIRSTKLEDSAMYFCASRAPDTQYFGPGTRLTVL.

The CDR3 protein is CASNKARSEKLFF. CDR3 nucleotide sequence: TGCGCCAGCAATAAAGCCCGGAGTGAAAAACTGTTTTTT. The gene calls are TRBV4-1 and TRBJ1-4; D is unclear. CDR1 is MGHRA and CDR2 is YSYEKL in the germline V gene. The length of the CDR3 is 13 residues. Trimming removed 7 bases from V and 7 bases from J, with 13 bases in between.

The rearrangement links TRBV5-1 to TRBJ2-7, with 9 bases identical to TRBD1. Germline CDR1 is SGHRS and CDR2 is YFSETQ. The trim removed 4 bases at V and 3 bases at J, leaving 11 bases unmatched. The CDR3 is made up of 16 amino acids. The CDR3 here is CASSPAAGQGFYEQYF. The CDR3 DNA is TGCGCCAGCAGCCCGGCCGCGGGACAGGGTTTCTACGAGCAGTACTTC.

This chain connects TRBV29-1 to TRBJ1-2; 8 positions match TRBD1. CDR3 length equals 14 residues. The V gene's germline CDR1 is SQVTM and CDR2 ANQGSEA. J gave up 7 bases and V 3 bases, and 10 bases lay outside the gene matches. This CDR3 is CSVERTGRGRGYTF. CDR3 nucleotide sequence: TGCAGCGTTGAGCGGACAGGGAGAGGTCGTGGCTACACCTTC.

CDR3 sequence reads: CASSQAGQGNYGYTF. The CDR3 DNA reads TGCGCCAGCAGCCAGGCCGGACAGGGAAACTATGGCTACACCTTC. The V and J genes are TRBV4-1 and TRBJ1-2; TRBD1 matches at 8 bases. CDR1 and CDR2 (germline): MGHRA, YSYEKL. Trimming at V came to 3 bases and at J to 2 bases, leaving 5 bases not matched to a gene. The CDR3 spans 15 residues.